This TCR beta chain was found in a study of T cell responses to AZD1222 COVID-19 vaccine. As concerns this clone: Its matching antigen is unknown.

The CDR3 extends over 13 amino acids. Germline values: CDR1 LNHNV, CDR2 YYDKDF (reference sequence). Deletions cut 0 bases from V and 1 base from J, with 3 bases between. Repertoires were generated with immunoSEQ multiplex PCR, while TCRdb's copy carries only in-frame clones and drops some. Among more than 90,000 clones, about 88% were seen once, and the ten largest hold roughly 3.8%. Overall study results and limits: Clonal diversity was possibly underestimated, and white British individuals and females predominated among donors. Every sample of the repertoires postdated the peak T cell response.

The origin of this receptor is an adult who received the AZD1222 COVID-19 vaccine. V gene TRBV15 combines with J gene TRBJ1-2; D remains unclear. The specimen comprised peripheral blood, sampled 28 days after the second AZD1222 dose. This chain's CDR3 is CATSRDNNYGYTF. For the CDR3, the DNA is TGTGCCACCAGCAGAGACAATAACTATGGCTACACCTTC.